These 31 T cell receptor beta chains share one sample of origin, sequenced in a study of T cells after yellow fever vaccination. TCRdb reprocessed the 5' RACE reads via MiXCR and lists one record per CDR3 protein. This repertoire shows about 200,000 distinct CDR3 sequences, 2.5% to 3.5% found once; its top ten account for around 3%. The input for sequencing was CD4+ T cells sorted from PBMCs, taken 10 days after the yellow fever booster vaccination. These receptors all come from a man between 18 and 35 years old who received the YFV17D yellow fever vaccine.

This clonotype has a count of ten or more. V is TRBV7-9 and J is TRBJ1-1; a possible D gene is TRBD1 (5 bases). The germline CDR1 and CDR2 sequences are SEHNR and FQNEAQ (reference sequence). This CDR3 has 15 amino acids. The V end was cut by 2 bases, the J end by 3 bases, with 13 bases between. The DNA of the CDR3 is TGTGCCAGCAGCTTAAGGGGCCAGGGTCACACTGAAGCTTTCTTT. Protein: CASSLRGQGHTEAFF.

This clonotype was recorded at least ten times. The V gene is TRBV20-1, the J gene TRBJ2-1; 10 bases fit TRBD1. V shed 6 bases and J 4 bases; nucleotides not matched to a gene: 9. Germline CDR1 and CDR2: DFQATT and SNEGSKA (reference sequence). The CDR3 consists of 15 residues. CDR3 in DNA: TGCAGTGCGAGACCAGGACAGGGGGTGTACAATGAGCAGTTCTTC. Amino acids: CSARPGQGVYNEQFF.

The J gene is TRBJ1-5, the V gene TRBV6-1; D gene unclear. This CDR3 is built from 15 residues. Deletions cut 4 bases from V and 1 base from J, with 11 bases between. CDR1 is MNHNS and CDR2 is SASEGT in the germline V gene. CDR3 protein: CASSVFWISNQPQHF. The CDR3 DNA follows: TGTGCCAGCAGTGTGTTTTGGATCAGCAATCAGCCCCAGCATTTT.

V usage is TRBV7-2 and J usage is TRBJ2-7; D could derive from TRBD1 or TRBD2 (5 bases each). Germline V gives CDR1 SGHTA, CDR2 FQGNSA. This CDR3 region has 13 residues. Trimming shortened V by 5 bases and J by 3 bases, and 11 bases separated the two germline ends. The CDR3 is CASSISGSYEQYV. The CDR3 region has the DNA TGTGCCAGCAGCATCTCAGGGAGCTACGAGCAGTACGTC.

This clonotype has ten or more counts. The V call is TRBV12-3 or TRBV12-4, the J call TRBJ1-5; 7 bases are shared with TRBD1. V trimming: 4 bases; J trimming: 3 bases; junction bases outside the gene matches: 6. CDR3 size: 15 residues. CDR3 nucleotides: TGTGCCAGCAGTTCCCGACAGGGAGCCAATCAGCCCCAGCATTTT. As protein: CASSSRQGANQPQHF.

This clonotype has just a few counts. The V call is TRBV5-4, the J call TRBJ2-1, with a tentative D call TRBD1 (6 bases). With 2 bases removed from V and 3 bases from J, the gap between germline ends came to 15 bases. The CDR3 sequence is 16 residues long. CDR1 is SGHNT, CDR2 YYREEE, per germline (reference sequence). The CDR3 region is CASSLYRDTYYNEQFF. Written as DNA, the CDR3 is TGTGCCAGCAGCTTATACCGGGACACCTACTACAATGAGCAGTTCTTC.

At least ten counts were recorded for this clonotype. The V call is TRBV27, the J call TRBJ1-2; 7 bases align to TRBD1. Germline CDR1 reads MNHEY; CDR2 reads SMNVEV (reference sequence). This CDR3 has 14 residues. The junction had 6 bases not matched to a gene; V was cut back by 4 bases and J by 4 bases. The CDR3 DNA reads as TGTGCCAGCAGTTCCTACAGGGGTGGCTATGGCTACACCTTC. As protein: CASSSYRGGYGYTF.

In its sample, this clonotype was seen many times. The chain combines TRBV23-1 with TRBJ2-5; 11 bases map to TRBD1. TRBV23-1 carries the ORF label, with uncertain function. The CDR3 contains 15 residues. V gave up 4 bases and J gave up 6 bases; unmatched junction bases: 7. As DNA, the CDR3 is TGCGCCAGCAGTCGCCGGACAGGGGGCGCGAAGACCCAGTACTTC. It encodes CASSRRTGGAKTQYF.

Many counts were recorded for this clonotype. The V and J genes are TRBV12-3 or TRBV12-4 and TRBJ1-2; D is uncertain. Trimming cost V 4 bases and J 6 bases, with 9 bases left between them. The CDR3 totals 12 residues. CDR3 region: CASSSTWNGYTF. The DNA of the CDR3 is TGTGCCAGCAGTTCGACCTGGAATGGCTACACCTTC.

This clonotype was recorded a few times. Written as DNA, the CDR3 is TGTGCCATCAGTGCGTCTCGAGATACGCAGTATTTT. It codes for CAISASRDTQYF. The rearrangement links TRBV10-3 to TRBJ2-3; D gene uncertain. V lost 4 bases to trimming and J lost 5 bases, with 7 bases between them. Germline CDR1 is ENHRY and CDR2 is SYGVKD. This CDR3 has 12 amino acids.

In this sample, this clonotype turned up a few times. V and J are TRBV7-2 and TRBJ1-5; D unresolved. The ends were cut back, 3 bases at V and 4 bases at J, with 7 bases in the middle. Looked up from germline, CDR1 is SGHTA and CDR2 is FQGNSA. The CDR3 contains 13 residues. CDR3 in DNA: TGTGCCAGCAGCTTTACTTTAAATCAGCCCCAGCATTTT. Translating it yields CASSFTLNQPQHF.

This chain joins TRBV7-3 and TRBJ1-5; possible D gene TRBD1, 5 bases. From germline, CDR1 is SGHTA and CDR2 FQGTGA. V dropped 5 bases and J dropped 3 bases, with 26 bases sitting between them. The length of the CDR3 is 19 residues. This CDR3 is CASSRNNSNRGGNNQPQHF. CDR3 sequence (DNA): TGTGCCAGCAGCCGAAATAACTCGAATCGGGGGGGGAACAATCAGCCCCAGCATTTT.

This clonotype was recorded many times. V gene TRBV18 combines with J gene TRBJ2-3, with TRBD2 matching 8 bases. The V gene's germline CDR1 is KGHSH and CDR2 LQKENI. This CDR3 is built from 17 residues. Unmatched junction bases numbered 8, after V lost 2 bases and J lost 1 base. This CDR3 is CASSPVAGSGGTDTQYF. CDR3 coding DNA: TGTGCCAGCTCACCAGTGGCCGGTAGCGGGGGCACAGATACGCAGTATTTT.

This clonotype appeared a few times. The rearrangement uses TRBV7-2 and TRBJ2-7; tentatively, D is TRBD2 (6 bases). V was cut by 1 base and J by 1 base, with 11 bases left in between. This CDR3 spans 15 amino acids. Germline V gene sequence: CDR1 SGHTA, CDR2 FQGNSA. The CDR3 nucleotides are TGTGCCAGCAGCTTAGGCGGGGTTATTTCCTACGAGCAGTACTTC. It is translated as CASSLGGVISYEQYF.

The gene calls are TRBV7-6 and TRBJ2-2, with TRBD1 as a possible D gene (6 bases). The CDR3 loop spans 15 amino acids. Trimming took off 5 bases at V and 5 bases at J, with 15 bases between the two ends. CDR1 is SGHVS and CDR2 is FNYEAQ in the germline V gene. Written as DNA, the CDR3 is TGTGCCAGCAGCGTTCAACAGGGCGGGACCGGGGAGCTGTTTTTT. This sequence encodes CASSVQQGGTGELFF. Variable domain in full (rest from reference TRBV7-6 and TRBJ2-2): GAGVSQSPRYKVTKRGQDVALRCDPISGHVSLYWYRQALGQGPEFLTYFNYEAQQDKSGLPNDRFSAERPEGSISTLTIQRTEQRDSAMYRCASSVQQGGTGELFFGEGSRLTVL.

This clonotype was seen at least ten times. The CDR3: CASSLVGAGSISPLHF. CDR3 nucleotide sequence: TGCGCCAGCAGCTTGGTAGGTGCAGGTAGCATTTCACCCCTCCACTTT. This chain links TRBV5-1 with TRBJ1-6; D not certain. The CDR3 is 16 residues long. Trimming took off 0 bases at V and 9 bases at J, with 16 bases between the two ends. From germline, CDR1 is SGHRS and CDR2 YFSETQ. Filled out from reference TRBV5-1 and TRBJ1-6, the complete variable domain reads KAGVTQTPRYLIKTRGQQVTLSCSPISGHRSVSWYQQTPGQGLQFLFEYFSETQRNKGNFPGRFSGRQFSNSRSEMNVSTLELGDSALYLCASSLVGAGSISPLHFGNGTRLTVT.

In its sample, this clonotype was seen many times. The chain is built from TRBV4-2 and TRBJ2-7, with 7 positions matching TRBD1. The CDR3 totals 17 residues. Germline lookup yields CDR1 LGHNA and CDR2 YNFKEQ. Losses at the gene ends were 0 bases for V and 3 bases for J; bases not matched to a gene: 11. The CDR3 region has the DNA TGTGCCAGCAGCCAAGAGGGGGACAGTCCCATTTACTACGAGCAGTACTTC. Translating gives CASSQEGDSPIYYEQYF.

This clonotype was detected only a few times. The V gene is TRBV7-8, the J gene TRBJ1-2; D gene uncertain. The V end lost 1 base, the J end lost 6 bases, and 9 bases lay between the germline ends. CDR3 length: 13 residues. Germline V gene lookup returns CDR1 SGHVS and CDR2 FQNEAQ. CDR3 nucleotides: TGTGCCAGCAGCTTAGGGGCGGGTAATGGCTACACCTTC. This encodes CASSLGAGNGYTF. Supplemented by reference TRBV7-8 and TRBJ1-2, the full variable domain reads GAGVSQSPRYKVAKRGQDVALRCDPISGHVSLFWYQQALGQGPEFLTYFQNEAQLDKSGLPSDRFFAERPEGSVSTLKIQRTQQEDSAVYLCASSLGAGNGYTFGSGTRLTVV.

This clonotype was observed many times. The genes are TRBV7-2 and TRBJ2-3; 12 bases are shared with TRBD2. This CDR3 spans 18 amino acids. The ends lost 1 base at V and 1 base at J; junction bases unmatched: 6. The V gene's germline CDR1 is SGHTA and CDR2 FQGNSA. CDR3 residues: CASSLVSSGGGRTDTQYF. The CDR3 region has the DNA TGTGCCAGCAGCTTAGTATCTAGCGGGGGGGGACGCACAGATACGCAGTATTTT.

This clonotype was observed at least ten times. V is TRBV7-2 and J is TRBJ1-1, with D uncertain. Germline values: CDR1 SGHTA, CDR2 FQGNSA. V gave up 0 bases and J gave up 7 bases, with 12 bases separating them. This CDR3 has 14 residues. The CDR3 sequence is CASSLASGVGEAFF. The CDR3 coding sequence is TGTGCCAGCAGCTTAGCTTCTGGGGTTGGTGAAGCTTTCTTT.

This chain links TRBV18 with TRBJ1-1; D not resolved. Trimming shortened V by 3 bases and J by 8 bases, and 13 bases separated the two germline ends. CDR1 is KGHSH and CDR2 is LQKENI in the germline V gene. This CDR3 has 13 amino acids. CDR3 coding DNA: TGTGCCAGCTCACCGACGGATAAAGGGGAAGCTTTCTTT. Translated, it gives CASSPTDKGEAFF.

This clonotype was recorded a few times. The J gene is TRBJ2-3, the V gene TRBV5-5; a weak D match, TRBD2 (5 bases). V lost 3 bases to trimming and J lost 5 bases, with 10 bases between them. From germline, CDR1 is SGHKS and CDR2 YYEKEE (reference sequence). CDR3 length: 13 residues. CDR3 DNA: TGTGCCAGCAGCTGGGAGTTAGAAGATACGCAGTATTTT. Translating gives CASSWELEDTQYF.

The chain uses TRBV24-1 and TRBJ2-1, with 8 bases fitting TRBD1. V lost 5 bases and J lost 7; bases outside the gene matches: 3. From germline, CDR1 is KGHDR and CDR2 SFDVKD. The CDR3 has 13 amino acids. The CDR3 here is CATSGDRGNEQFF. DNA for the CDR3: TGTGCCACCAGTGGAGACAGGGGTAATGAGCAGTTCTTC.

The chain uses TRBV20-1 and TRBJ2-5; D not certain. The V gene lost 0 bases and the J gene lost 5 bases, with 7 bases spanning the gap. Germline CDR1 reads DFQATT; CDR2 reads SNEGSKA (reference sequence). The CDR3 runs 12 residues. CDR3 in DNA: TGCAGTGCTAGAGATGTGGGGGAGACCCAGTACTTC. Encoded protein: CSARDVGETQYF.

In its sample, this clonotype was seen a few times. V and J are TRBV7-3 and TRBJ2-3; 12 bases map to TRBD2. This CDR3 is built from 14 residues. Looked up from germline, CDR1 is SGHTA and CDR2 is FQGTGA. Germline trimming cut 4 bases from V and 6 bases from J; bases unmatched to any gene: 2. The CDR3 spells CASSSGLAGDTQYF. CDR3 sequence (DNA): TGTGCCAGCAGCTCAGGACTAGCGGGGGATACGCAGTATTTT.

This clonotype was picked up a small number of times. This rearrangement joins TRBV6-2 or TRBV6-3 to TRBJ1-2; 7 nucleotides match TRBD1. CDR3 size: 14 residues. Per germline, CDR1 MNHEY and CDR2 SVGEGT. The V gene end was trimmed by 7 bases and the J gene end by 4 bases; junction bases not matched to a gene: 9. The CDR3, as DNA: TGTGCCAGCATCACAATGGGACAGTTCTATGGCTACACCTTC. Its translation: CASITMGQFYGYTF.

This clonotype was observed a handful of times. This chain links TRBV9 with TRBJ2-2, with a possible D match to TRBD1 (5 bases). The CDR3 sequence is 16 residues long. Germline CDR1 SGDLS, CDR2 YYNGEE. V was pared by 0 bases and J by 1 base, with 10 bases between. DNA of the CDR3: TGTGCCAGCAGCGTAGATGGGGCTGTGAACACCGGGGAGCTGTTTTTT. It yields the protein CASSVDGAVNTGELFF.

The genes are TRBV12-3 or TRBV12-4 and TRBJ2-1; D may be TRBD2 (6 bases). The CDR3 is made up of 15 amino acids. With 3 bases removed from V and 1 base from J, the gap between germline ends came to 10 bases. In DNA, the CDR3 is TGTGCCAGCAGTTTCGGGGGTACTTCCTACAATGAGCAGTTCTTC. It yields the protein CASSFGGTSYNEQFF.

There are many counts of this clonotype. This sequence joins TRBV7-3 and TRBJ2-1; 8 bases line up with TRBD2. This CDR3 region has 15 residues. With 2 bases clipped from V and 0 bases from J, the junction kept 0 bases outside the gene matches. Germline assignment: CDR1 SGHTA and CDR2 FQGTGA. The CDR3 protein is CASSLRGGSYNEQFF. CDR3 in DNA: TGTGCCAGCAGCTTACGGGGGGGCTCCTACAATGAGCAGTTCTTC.

This clonotype was recorded a few times. This chain joins TRBV28 and TRBJ2-7, with unresolved D. The V end was cut by 10 bases, the J end by 0 bases, with 16 bases between. The CDR3 sequence is 14 residues long. Germline CDR1 reads MDHEN; CDR2 reads SYDVKM. Here the CDR3 DNA reads TGTGCCATCCAGTCTTCCGGAAGCTCCTACGAGCAGTACGTC. Protein sequence: CAIQSSGSSYEQYV.

This clonotype turned up a few times. This CDR3 reads CASSPRALTEAFF. The CDR3 DNA reads as TGTGCCAGCAGCCCCAGAGCACTCACTGAAGCTTTCTTT. The J gene is TRBJ1-1, the V gene TRBV5-4; no reliable D call. The CDR3 covers 13 residues. Trimming pared 4 bases from V and 4 bases from J, leaving 11 bases between. CDR1 is SGHNT and CDR2 is YYREEE in the germline V gene (reference sequence).